These 16 T cell receptor beta chains were sequenced from one sample in a study of T-cell reconstitution after alpha-beta-depleted transplantation in children. Library preparation (for TCRbeta) was performed with unique molecular identifiers. TCRdb analysed the PCR reads with MiXCR anew, one entry per CDR3 protein. This table holds about 240,000 distinct CDR3 sequences, around 11% found once. Material: PBMCs from the stem cell graft donor, obtained from the stem cell graft. The receptors stem from a human donor who donated a stem cell graft to a child with acute lymphoblastic leukemia.

The sample holds many counts of this clonotype. This chain links TRBV20-1 with TRBJ2-7; the D is unclear. The germline V and J ends were trimmed by 0 bases and 6 bases, with 6 bases remaining between them. The germline CDR1 and CDR2 sequences are DFQATT and SNEGSKA (reference sequence). CDR3 length: 11 amino acids. The CDR3 DNA sequence: TGCAGTGCTAGAGAAATTAGCGAGCAGTACTTC. This gives the protein CSAREISEQYF.

This clonotype was counted ten times or more. This rearrangement joins TRBV5-1 to TRBJ2-7, with a possible D match to TRBD2 (5 bases). V was shortened by 4 bases and J by 3 bases, with 11 bases between the two germline ends. This CDR3 contains 13 residues. Germline V gene sequence: CDR1 SGHRS, CDR2 YFSETQ. The CDR3 is CASSPRTFYEQYF. The CDR3 DNA follows: TGCGCCAGCAGCCCCCGGACTTTCTACGAGCAGTACTTC.

This clonotype showed up many times. The gene calls are TRBV2 and TRBJ1-6; D is possibly TRBD1 (5 bases). V was trimmed by 3 bases and J by 3 bases, leaving 9 bases between them. The germline V gene encodes CDR1 SNHLY and CDR2 FYNNEI. This CDR3 spans 15 amino acids. The CDR3 sequence: CASSEGPLYNSPLHF. The CDR3 DNA reads TGTGCCAGCAGTGAGGGACCGCTCTATAATTCACCCCTCCACTTT.

In its sample, this clonotype was seen many times. This sequence joins TRBV5-1 and TRBJ2-7; D may correspond to TRBD1 or TRBD2 (5 bases each). The CDR3 consists of 14 residues. The germline gives CDR1 SGHRS, CDR2 YFSETQ. V lost 0 bases, J lost 6 bases, and 13 bases lay in between. CDR3 loop: CASSLDRGALEQYF. The CDR3 DNA reads TGCGCCAGCAGCTTGGACCGGGGCGCTCTCGAGCAGTACTTC. Drawing the rest from reference TRBV5-1 and TRBJ2-7, the complete variable domain is KAGVTQTPRYLIKTRGQQVTLSCSPISGHRSVSWYQQTPGQGLQFLFEYFSETQRNKGNFPGRFSGRQFSNSRSEMNVSTLELGDSALYLCASSLDRGALEQYFGPGTRLTVT.

This clonotype was detected many times. The V call is TRBV4-3, the J call TRBJ2-1; D possibly corresponds to TRBD2 (6 bases). This CDR3 has 15 amino acids. The V and J ends lost 2 bases and 4 bases respectively, with 12 bases between them. CDR1 is LGHNA and CDR2 is YSLEER in the germline V gene. Here the CDR3 DNA reads TGCGCCAGCAGCCAAAACGGGGGAATTTACAATGAGCAGTTCTTC. This gives the protein CASSQNGGIYNEQFF.

As concerns this clonotype: A single base separates this from a much larger clone, so it may be a read error. The chain has TRBV28 and TRBJ2-3, with 7 bases identical to TRBD2. J lost 4 bases, V lost 5 bases, and 9 bases had no gene match. There are 15 residues in the CDR3. The germline V gene encodes CDR1 MDHEN and CDR2 SYDVKM. This CDR3 is CASSPRRGSPDTQYF. The CDR3 bases are TGTGCCAGCAGTCCGCGGCGGGGGAGCCCAGATACGCAGTATTTT. Complete variable domain (other parts from reference TRBV28 and TRBJ2-3): DVKVTQSSRYLVKRTGEKVFLECVQDMDHENMFWYRQDPGLGLRLIYFSYDVKMKEKGDIPEGYSVSREKKERFSLILESASTNQTSMYLCASSPRRGSPDTQYFGPGTRLTVL.

This rearrangement joins TRBV10-3 to TRBJ2-7, with TRBD2 matching 8 bases. CDR3 length: 15 amino acids. Germline CDR1 and CDR2: ENHRY and SYGVKD. V trimming: 2 bases; J trimming: 1 base; junction bases outside the gene matches: 4. The CDR3 reads CAISEPTSGSYEQYF. The DNA of the CDR3 is TGTGCCATCAGTGAGCCAACTAGCGGTTCCTACGAGCAGTACTTC.

This clonotype was seen repeatedly, ten times or more. The chain carries TRBV6-1 and TRBJ1-2; TRBD1 might be the D (5 bases). The CDR3 runs to 13 residues. Germline V CDR1 and CDR2: MNHNS, SASEGT. Trimming left V 2 bases short and J 8 bases short, with 12 bases between. The CDR3 loop reads CASSELGAGGYTF. Written as DNA, the CDR3 is TGTGCCAGCAGTGAACTAGGGGCAGGGGGCTACACCTTC.

This clonotype was seen repeatedly, ten times or more. The CDR3 region has the DNA TGTGCCAGCAGTTTATCTTCGGTCTGGGGGGGATTTAAAGAGACCCAGTACTTC. The encoded protein is CASSLSSVWGGFKETQYF. The chain recombines TRBV27 with TRBJ2-5, with 7 bases identical to TRBD2. Germline CDR1 and CDR2: MNHEY and SMNVEV (reference sequence). This CDR3 comprises 18 residues. J was trimmed by 3 bases and V by 0 bases; bases with no gene match: 13.

This clonotype was observed a handful of times. The rearrangement links TRBV9 to TRBJ2-5, with D possibly being TRBD2 (5 bases). Germline V gene sequence: CDR1 SGDLS, CDR2 YYNGEE. With 0 bases removed from V and 2 bases from J, the gap between germline ends came to 23 bases. CDR3 length: 19 residues. CDR3: CASSVGTSMSILRQETQYF. The CDR3 bases are TGTGCCAGCAGCGTAGGAACTAGTATGAGTATTCTCCGTCAAGAGACCCAGTACTTC.

This clonotype was observed at least ten times. The chain has TRBV6-1 and TRBJ2-7; D is unclear. The CDR3 consists of 16 residues. From germline, CDR1 is MNHNS and CDR2 SASEGT. The V end was cut by 5 bases, the J end by 0 bases, with 17 bases between. DNA for the CDR3: TGTGCCAGCAGTCCGCTCGGACCGAAAAGCTCCTACGAGCAGTACTTC. It is translated as CASSPLGPKSSYEQYF.

The table lists this clonotype with many counts. The gene calls are TRBV20-1 and TRBJ2-7; maybe TRBD1 (6 bases). The V gene lost 6 bases and the J gene lost 2 bases, with 17 bases spanning the gap. Germline CDR1 and CDR2: DFQATT and SNEGSKA (reference sequence). The CDR3 has 14 amino acids. The CDR3 coding sequence is TGCAGTGCGGATGGGACAACTTCGGCCTACGAGCAGTACTTC. This sequence encodes CSADGTTSAYEQYF.

This clonotype was counted ten times or more. This chain uses TRBV20-1 with TRBJ2-5, with D maybe TRBD1 (7 bases). CDR1 is DFQATT and CDR2 is SNEGSKA in the germline V gene (reference sequence). The CDR3 is 11 amino acids. CDR3 in DNA: TGCACCGCAGGGGGGTACGAGACCCAGTACTTC. It translates to CTAGGYETQYF.

In this sample, this clonotype turned up a few times. At one end, the junction sequence differs from germline, possibly due to a read error. This rearrangement joins TRBV25-1 to TRBJ1-1, with unresolved D. Germline V gene sequence: CDR1 MGHDK, CDR2 SYGVNS. The CDR3 totals 13 residues. In DNA, the CDR3 is TGTGCCAGCAGCGAATCAGGGAACACTGAAGCTTTCTTT. It codes for CASSESGNTEAFF. The full variable domain, rest sourced from reference TRBV25-1 and TRBJ1-1, is EADIYQTPRYLVIGTGKKITLECSQTMGHDKMYWYQQDPGMELHLIHYSYGVNSTEKGDLSSESTVSRIRTEHFPLTLESARPSHTSQYLCASSESGNTEAFFGQGTRLTVV.

The sample holds one count of this clonotype. Given a much more abundant clone one base away, this may be a read error. This chain joins TRBV5-6 and TRBJ2-7; D may be TRBD2 (6 bases). CDR1 is SGHDT, CDR2 YYEEEE, per germline. Trimming pared 3 bases from V and 2 bases from J, leaving 12 bases between. CDR3 length equals 14 residues. DNA of the CDR3: TGTGCCAGCAGCTCGGCGGGGAGCCCCTACGAGCAGTACTTC. Protein product: CASSSAGSPYEQYF.

This clonotype was observed at least ten times. The CDR3 here is CASRQGWQETQYF. The CDR3 DNA is TGCGCCAGTAGACAGGGTTGGCAAGAGACCCAGTACTTC. The V and J genes are TRBV5-1 and TRBJ2-5; 7 positions match TRBD1. Per germline, CDR1 SGHRS and CDR2 YFSETQ. Trimming cost V 8 bases and J 2 bases; bases outside gene matches: 6. CDR3 length: 13 amino acids.